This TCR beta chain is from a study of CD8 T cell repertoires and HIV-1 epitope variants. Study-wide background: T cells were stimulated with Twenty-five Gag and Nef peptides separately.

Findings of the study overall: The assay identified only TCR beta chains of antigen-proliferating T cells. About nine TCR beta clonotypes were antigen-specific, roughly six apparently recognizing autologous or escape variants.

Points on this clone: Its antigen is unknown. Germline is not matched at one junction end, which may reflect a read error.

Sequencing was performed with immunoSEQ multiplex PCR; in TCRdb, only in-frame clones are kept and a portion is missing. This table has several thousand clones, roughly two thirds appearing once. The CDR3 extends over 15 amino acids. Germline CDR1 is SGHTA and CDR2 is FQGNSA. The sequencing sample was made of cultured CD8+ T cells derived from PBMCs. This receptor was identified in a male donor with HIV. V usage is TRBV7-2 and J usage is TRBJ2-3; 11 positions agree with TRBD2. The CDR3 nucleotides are TGTGCCAGCACCTTAGCGGGGGGGAGCACAGATACGCAGTATTTT. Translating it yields CASTLAGGSTDTQYF.